The entry below describes one T cell receptor beta chain. Its antigen is unknown. The data are from a study of T cells in narcolepsy. Study-wide background: Healthy controls were enrolled alongside patients with narcolepsy type 1 or type 2.

Sequenced by immunoSEQ multiplex PCR; TCRdb stores in-frame clones only, minus some. The table shows almost 25,000 clones, with less than 70% occurring only once. Study-wide results and caveats: Healthy controls reportedly lacked the autoreactive clonotypes serially found in patients' blood. Some memory CD4+ repertoires had no autoreactive clone sequences. Autoreactive HCRT-specific and TRIB2-specific clonotypes were marked in same-patient CSF-versus-blood CD4+ comparisons.

The V end was cut by 3 bases, the J end by 2 bases, with 12 bases between. Per the germline V gene, CDR1 is SGHRS and CDR2 is YFSETQ. This CDR3 contains 14 residues. The sequenced material came from memory (CD45RA-) CD4+ T cells from blood. This TCR came from a human donor in good health. The J gene is TRBJ2-7, the V gene TRBV5-1; tentative D call: TRBD2 (7 bases). The CDR3 coding sequence is TGCGCCAGCAGCTCATCGGGGGGCACCTACGAGCAGTACTTC. The encoded protein is CASSSSGGTYEQYF.